Listed below are T cell receptor beta chains from one sample, sequenced in a study of cytomegalovirus exposure and HLA in healthy donors. Produced via immunoSEQ multiplex PCR; TCRdb's table is partial and in-frame only. The sample consists of fewer than 75,000 clones, about 83% of them appearing once. Sequencing was done on a sample of PBMCs. These receptors were obtained from a man aged 25-40 years in good health and CMV-seronegative. CDR3s include the opening cysteine and the closing phenylalanine or tryptophan. Each record gives: D gene, clone size, J gene, V gene, CDR3 protein, CDR3 DNA. A D gene is named only where the DNA matches it firmly. Only some rows state a clone size, as once, few, many or a class for expanded clones.

d_gene: TRBD2
abundance: NA
j_gene: TRBJ2-5
v_gene: TRBV4-1
CDR3aa: CASSRGLAGGPGETQYF
CDR3nt: TGCGCCAGCAGCCGCGGACTAGCGGGAGGGCCGGGAGAGACCCAGTACTTC

d_gene: TRBD1
abundance: NA
j_gene: TRBJ2-5
v_gene: TRBV4-3
CDR3aa: CASSQDREETQYF
CDR3nt: TGCGCCAGCAGCCAGGACAGGGAAGAGACCCAGTACTTC

d_gene: NA
abundance: NA
j_gene: TRBJ2-7
v_gene: TRBV30
CDR3aa: CAWSVGVLYEQYF
CDR3nt: TGTGCCTGGAGTGTAGGGGTTCTCTACGAGCAGTACTTC

d_gene: NA
abundance: NA
j_gene: TRBJ1-1
v_gene: TRBV27
CDR3aa: CASSFTGPTEAFF
CDR3nt: TGTGCCAGCAGTTTCACAGGGCCCACTGAAGCTTTCTTT

d_gene: NA
abundance: NA
j_gene: TRBJ2-5
v_gene: TRBV2
CDR3aa: CASSKTEQETQYF
CDR3nt: TGTGCCAGCAGTAAGACAGAGCAAGAGACCCAGTACTTC

d_gene: NA
abundance: NA
j_gene: TRBJ2-7
v_gene: TRBV6-1
CDR3aa: CASRESPFYEQYF
CDR3nt: TGTGCCAGCAGAGAGAGCCCGTTCTACGAGCAGTACTTC

d_gene: TRBD2
abundance: NA
j_gene: TRBJ2-7
v_gene: TRBV7-2
CDR3aa: CASSSRLAGAGPEQYF
CDR3nt: TGTGCCAGCAGCTCCCGACTAGCGGGAGCCGGTCCCGAGCAGTACTTC

d_gene: NA
abundance: NA
j_gene: TRBJ2-1
v_gene: TRBV18
CDR3aa: CASSPFETAYNEQFF
CDR3nt: TGTGCCAGCTCACCGTTCGAGACTGCCTACAATGAGCAGTTCTTC

d_gene: TRBD1
abundance: NA
j_gene: TRBJ2-3
v_gene: TRBV14
CDR3aa: CASSQDRVGQGTDTQYF
CDR3nt: TGTGCCAGCAGCCAAGATCGGGTGGGACAGGGGACAGATACGCAGTATTTT

d_gene: TRBD1
abundance: NA
j_gene: TRBJ1-5
v_gene: TRBV15
CDR3aa: CATSGQGSNQPQHF
CDR3nt: TGTGCCACCAGCGGACAGGGAAGCAATCAGCCCCAGCATTTT

d_gene: TRBD1
abundance: few
j_gene: TRBJ1-1
v_gene: TRBV29-1
CDR3aa: CSVAGGGGTEAFF
CDR3nt: TGCAGCGTCGCAGGGGGCGGGGGCACTGAAGCTTTCTTT

d_gene: TRBD2
abundance: few
j_gene: TRBJ2-3
v_gene: TRBV5-4
CDR3aa: CASSPASGVHRTDTQYF
CDR3nt: TGTGCCAGCAGCCCGGCCAGCGGGGTCCACCGGACAGATACGCAGTATTTT

d_gene: TRBD1
abundance: once
j_gene: TRBJ1-2
v_gene: TRBV6-1
CDR3aa: CASISTGTYGYTF
CDR3nt: TGTGCCAGCATATCGACAGGGACCTATGGCTACACCTTC

d_gene: NA
abundance: NA
j_gene: TRBJ1-4
v_gene: TRBV7-9
CDR3aa: CASSSNQGRANEKLFF
CDR3nt: TGTGCCAGCAGCTCGAACCAGGGGAGGGCTAATGAAAAACTGTTTTTT

d_gene: NA
abundance: once
j_gene: TRBJ1-2
v_gene: TRBV7-9
CDR3aa: CASSPGVLYGYTF
CDR3nt: TGTGCCAGCAGCCCCGGGGTCCTCTATGGCTACACCTTC

d_gene: NA
abundance: once
j_gene: TRBJ1-3
v_gene: TRBV6-5
CDR3aa: CASSYSGGNSGNTIYF
CDR3nt: TGTGCCAGCAGTTACTCCGGCGGAAACTCTGGAAACACCATATATTTT

d_gene: NA
abundance: NA
j_gene: TRBJ2-2
v_gene: TRBV5-6
CDR3aa: CASSSGTGQSGELFF
CDR3nt: TGTGCCAGCAGTTCCGGCACTGGGCAGAGCGGGGAGCTGTTTTTT

d_gene: TRBD2
abundance: NA
j_gene: TRBJ2-7
v_gene: TRBV2
CDR3aa: CASREGLRAEQYF
CDR3nt: TGTGCCAGCCGGGAGGGGCTAAGGGCCGAGCAGTACTTC

d_gene: TRBD1
abundance: NA
j_gene: TRBJ2-5
v_gene: TRBV27
CDR3aa: CASSPYRGLNAPSRLETQYF
CDR3nt: TGTGCCAGCAGTCCTTACAGGGGGCTAAATGCGCCCAGTAGGTTGGAGACCCAGTACTTC

d_gene: NA
abundance: NA
j_gene: TRBJ2-7
v_gene: TRBV7-6
CDR3aa: CASSFVGLDEQYF
CDR3nt: TGTGCCAGCAGCTTTGTGGGGCTGGACGAGCAGTACTTC

d_gene: NA
abundance: NA
j_gene: TRBJ2-1
v_gene: TRBV5-6
CDR3aa: CASSLASGSEQFF
CDR3nt: TGTGCCAGCAGCTTGGCGTCAGGCAGTGAGCAGTTCTTC

d_gene: NA
abundance: NA
j_gene: TRBJ1-1
v_gene: TRBV29-1
CDR3aa: CSVSQGRNTEAFF
CDR3nt: TGCAGCGTTTCGCAGGGGAGAAACACTGAAGCTTTCTTT

d_gene: NA
abundance: few
j_gene: TRBJ2-2
v_gene: TRBV4-2
CDR3aa: CASSQAGVGELFF
CDR3nt: TGTGCCAGCAGCCAAGCGGGGGTCGGGGAGCTGTTTTTT

d_gene: NA
abundance: NA
j_gene: TRBJ1-2
v_gene: TRBV5-5
CDR3aa: CASSPNSGDHYGYTF
CDR3nt: TGTGCCAGCAGCCCGAATTCAGGGGACCACTATGGCTACACCTTC

d_gene: NA
abundance: NA
j_gene: TRBJ1-1
v_gene: TRBV29-1
CDR3aa: CSVAMWGADTEAFF
CDR3nt: TGCAGCGTTGCCATGTGGGGCGCTGACACTGAAGCTTTCTTT

d_gene: TRBD1
abundance: NA
j_gene: TRBJ1-1
v_gene: TRBV19
CDR3aa: CASSLSAGGETFF
CDR3nt: TGTGCCAGTAGTCTATCAGCAGGGGGTGAGACTTTCTTT

d_gene: NA
abundance: NA
j_gene: TRBJ1-4
v_gene: TRBV7-2
CDR3aa: CASRFDTREKLFF
CDR3nt: TGTGCCAGCAGATTCGACACTCGCGAAAAACTGTTTTTT

d_gene: TRBD1
abundance: NA
j_gene: TRBJ2-7
v_gene: TRBV27
CDR3aa: CASLQGAEYEQYF
CDR3nt: TGTGCCAGCTTACAGGGGGCAGAATACGAGCAGTACTTC

d_gene: TRBD2
abundance: NA
j_gene: TRBJ2-5
v_gene: TRBV11-2
CDR3aa: CASTPRGGREETQYF
CDR3nt: TGTGCCAGCACCCCCAGGGGCGGGAGGGAAGAGACCCAGTACTTC

d_gene: NA
abundance: NA
j_gene: TRBJ1-4
v_gene: TRBV6-5
CDR3aa: CASSSGGWSEKLFF
CDR3nt: TGTGCCAGCAGCTCAGGCGGGTGGAGTGAAAAACTGTTTTTT

d_gene: TRBD1
abundance: NA
j_gene: TRBJ2-2
v_gene: TRBV6-5
CDR3aa: CASSYATGWNTGELFF
CDR3nt: TGTGCCAGCAGTTACGCGACAGGGTGGAACACCGGGGAGCTGTTTTTT

d_gene: NA
abundance: NA
j_gene: TRBJ1-6
v_gene: TRBV5-3
CDR3aa: CARPIPGTRKHNSPLHF
CDR3nt: TGTGCCAGACCAATTCCCGGGACACGGAAACATAATTCACCCCTCCACTTT

d_gene: NA
abundance: NA
j_gene: TRBJ1-5
v_gene: TRBV2
CDR3aa: CASSDGLGGPQHF
CDR3nt: TGTGCCAGCAGTGACGGTCTGGGGGGTCCCCAGCATTTT

d_gene: TRBD2
abundance: NA
j_gene: TRBJ2-1
v_gene: TRBV19
CDR3aa: CASSMRGGAAEQFF
CDR3nt: TGTGCCAGTAGTATGCGCGGGGGGGCGGCTGAGCAGTTCTTC

d_gene: TRBD1
abundance: NA
j_gene: TRBJ2-1
v_gene: TRBV5-1
CDR3aa: CASSEDGRGNEQFF
CDR3nt: TGCGCCAGCAGCGAGGACGGCAGGGGGAATGAGCAGTTCTTC

d_gene: NA
abundance: NA
j_gene: TRBJ2-1
v_gene: TRBV2
CDR3aa: CASTLLVSYNEQFF
CDR3nt: TGTGCCAGCACTCTACTCGTCTCCTACAATGAGCAGTTCTTC

d_gene: NA
abundance: NA
j_gene: TRBJ2-1
v_gene: TRBV6-5
CDR3aa: CASSYSGGNNEQFF
CDR3nt: TGTGCCAGCAGTTACTCAGGGGGAAACAATGAGCAGTTCTTC

d_gene: NA
abundance: NA
j_gene: TRBJ1-2
v_gene: TRBV5-1
CDR3aa: CASSLGTESYGYTF
CDR3nt: TGCGCCAGCAGCTTGGGGACAGAAAGCTATGGCTACACCTTC

d_gene: NA
abundance: NA
j_gene: TRBJ2-3
v_gene: TRBV6-4
CDR3aa: CASSETDASSPDTQYF
CDR3nt: TGTGCCAGCAGTGAAACAGATGCCTCGTCCCCAGATACGCAGTATTTT

d_gene: TRBD2
abundance: NA
j_gene: TRBJ2-7
v_gene: TRBV7-2
CDR3aa: CASSLGTSGGVQYF
CDR3nt: TGTGCCAGCAGCTTAGGCACTAGCGGAGGCGTGCAGTACTTC

d_gene: NA
abundance: NA
j_gene: TRBJ2-2
v_gene: TRBV5-1
CDR3aa: CASSLALAANTGELFF
CDR3nt: TGCGCCAGCAGCTTAGCTCTAGCCGCGAACACCGGGGAGCTGTTTTTT

d_gene: TRBD2
abundance: NA
j_gene: TRBJ2-7
v_gene: TRBV19
CDR3aa: CASSPRGRDEQYF
CDR3nt: TGTGCCAGTAGTCCCCGGGGGAGGGACGAGCAGTACTTC

d_gene: NA
abundance: NA
j_gene: TRBJ2-3
v_gene: TRBV19
CDR3aa: CASSEPGNTDTQYF
CDR3nt: TGTGCCAGTAGCGAGCCGGGAAACACAGATACGCAGTATTTT